Listed here are 11 T cell receptor beta chains from one sample, sequenced in a study of T cells in Graves' hyperthyroidism and ophthalmopathy. TCR beta CDR3 regions were amplified from RNA. The study used the HTBI primer set for a first-round RT-PCR of the TCR CDR3. One entry per CDR3 protein results from TCRdb running MiXCR on the multiplex PCR reads. The repertoire includes approximately 710,000 distinct CDR3 sequences, 17% of them detected once, and about 16% sits in the top ten. Sequenced sample: blood. These TCRs come from a man aged 50 to 59 with Graves' hyperthyroidism.

This clonotype occurred many times. CDR3 coding DNA: TGTGCCAGCAGTTTATATCGCGGATCGACAGGGGGGGGCTACAATGAGCAGTTCTTC. Residues: CASSLYRGSTGGGYNEQFF. The rearrangement links TRBV28 to TRBJ2-1; 9 bases are shared with TRBD1. Germline V gene lookup returns CDR1 MDHEN and CDR2 SYDVKM. The CDR3 runs 19 residues. The V gene end was trimmed by 1 base and the J gene end by 3 bases; junction bases not matched to a gene: 13.

This clonotype has only a few counts. A much larger clone sits a single nucleotide away, making a read error possible. V gene TRBV7-9 combines with J gene TRBJ2-1; 10 bases map to TRBD2. V lost 5 bases, J lost 0 bases, and 7 bases stayed unmatched. Germline values: CDR1 SEHNR, CDR2 FQNEAQ (reference sequence). The CDR3 has 17 amino acids. As DNA, the CDR3 is TGTGCCAGCAGCCTCGGGACTAGCGCTAGCTCCTACAATGAGCAGTTCTTC. Its protein product is CASSLGTSASSYNEQFF.

This clonotype was observed at least ten times. This chain uses TRBV10-3 with TRBJ1-6; TRBD1 matches at 7 bases. Germline V gene lookup returns CDR1 ENHRY and CDR2 SYGVKD. The CDR3 contains 18 residues. V lost 0 bases, J lost 5 bases, and 10 bases stayed unmatched. CDR3 protein: CAISESLRGRPDNSPLHF. CDR3 nucleotide sequence: TGTGCCATCAGTGAGTCGTTAAGGGGGCGCCCTGATAATTCACCCCTCCACTTT.

Many counts were recorded for this clonotype. The V call is TRBV10-3, the J call TRBJ2-7; D unresolved. V was trimmed by 0 bases and J by 6 bases, leaving 12 bases between them. In germline, CDR1 is ENHRY, CDR2 SYGVKD. This CDR3 contains 14 residues. The CDR3 bases are TGTGCCATCAGTGAGTCCTCTGTACTCTCCGAGCAGTACTTC. This encodes CAISESSVLSEQYF.

This clonotype was counted many times. This chain connects TRBV5-1 to TRBJ2-1; perhaps TRBD1 as D (6 bases). The V end was cut by 7 bases, the J end by 0 bases, with 14 bases between. The CDR3 runs to 15 residues. In germline, CDR1 is SGHRS, CDR2 YFSETQ. The chain's CDR3 is CASGTTGSSYNEQFF. CDR3 nucleotides: TGCGCCAGCGGGACAACAGGGAGCTCCTACAATGAGCAGTTCTTC.

This clonotype was seen at least ten times. The chain is built from TRBV11-2 and TRBJ2-3, with a weak D call TRBD2 (5 bases). The germline V gene encodes CDR1 SGHAT and CDR2 FQNNGV. The V gene lost 0 bases and the J gene lost 5 bases, with 6 bases spanning the gap. CDR3 length: 13 residues. CDR3 residues: CASSLDAGDTQYF. As DNA, the CDR3 is TGTGCCAGCAGCTTAGATGCGGGAGATACGCAGTATTTT.

There are many counts of this clonotype. The J gene is TRBJ2-3, the V gene TRBV10-2; 11 positions match TRBD1. V shed 6 bases and J 5 bases; nucleotides not matched to a gene: 10. This CDR3 is 16 amino acids long. The germline CDR1 and CDR2 sequences are WSHSY and SAAADI. CDR3 in amino acids: CASRAWTGGSRDTQYF. The CDR3 DNA reads TGCGCCAGCAGAGCTTGGACAGGGGGCTCACGAGATACGCAGTATTTT.

The chain has TRBV30 and TRBJ2-6; D call uncertain. Between the trimmed V and J ends, which lost 3 bases and 2 bases, there was a span of 5 bases. The CDR3 loop spans 13 amino acids. Germline CDR1 and CDR2: GTSNPN and SVGIG (reference sequence). The CDR3 DNA reads as TGTGCCTGGAGGCCCCCTGGGGCCAACGTCCTGACTTTC. Encoded protein: CAWRPPGANVLTF.

The rearrangement links TRBV6-9 to TRBJ2-7; TRBD2 aligns across 9 bases. Trimming took 3 bases from V and 6 from J; bases not matched to a gene: 9. CDR3 size: 15 residues. Germline V gene sequence: CDR1 MNHGY, CDR2 SVAAGI. As DNA, the CDR3 is TGTGCCAGCAGTTACGGGGCGGGAGGGGTGGGCGAGCAGTACTTC. Translation gives CASSYGAGGVGEQYF.

This clonotype showed up just a few times. This rearrangement joins TRBV29-1 to TRBJ2-2, with 16 positions matching TRBD2. The CDR3 is 17 residues long. CDR1 and CDR2 from the germline V gene are SQVTM and ANQGSEA. V lost 6 bases, J lost 6 bases, and 10 bases stayed unmatched. The CDR3 sequence is CSVNTGTSGRAAGELFF. As DNA, the CDR3 is TGCAGCGTGAACACCGGGACTAGCGGGAGGGCCGCCGGGGAGCTGTTTTTT.

The J gene is TRBJ2-1, the V gene TRBV7-2; TRBD2 might be the D (5 bases). V was clipped by 5 bases and J by 7 bases, with 12 bases between them. The CDR3 spans 13 residues. Germline CDR1 is SGHTA and CDR2 is FQGNSA. The CDR3 protein is CASSPRTFNEQFF. CDR3 nucleotides: TGTGCCAGCAGCCCTCGGACTTTTAATGAGCAGTTCTTC.